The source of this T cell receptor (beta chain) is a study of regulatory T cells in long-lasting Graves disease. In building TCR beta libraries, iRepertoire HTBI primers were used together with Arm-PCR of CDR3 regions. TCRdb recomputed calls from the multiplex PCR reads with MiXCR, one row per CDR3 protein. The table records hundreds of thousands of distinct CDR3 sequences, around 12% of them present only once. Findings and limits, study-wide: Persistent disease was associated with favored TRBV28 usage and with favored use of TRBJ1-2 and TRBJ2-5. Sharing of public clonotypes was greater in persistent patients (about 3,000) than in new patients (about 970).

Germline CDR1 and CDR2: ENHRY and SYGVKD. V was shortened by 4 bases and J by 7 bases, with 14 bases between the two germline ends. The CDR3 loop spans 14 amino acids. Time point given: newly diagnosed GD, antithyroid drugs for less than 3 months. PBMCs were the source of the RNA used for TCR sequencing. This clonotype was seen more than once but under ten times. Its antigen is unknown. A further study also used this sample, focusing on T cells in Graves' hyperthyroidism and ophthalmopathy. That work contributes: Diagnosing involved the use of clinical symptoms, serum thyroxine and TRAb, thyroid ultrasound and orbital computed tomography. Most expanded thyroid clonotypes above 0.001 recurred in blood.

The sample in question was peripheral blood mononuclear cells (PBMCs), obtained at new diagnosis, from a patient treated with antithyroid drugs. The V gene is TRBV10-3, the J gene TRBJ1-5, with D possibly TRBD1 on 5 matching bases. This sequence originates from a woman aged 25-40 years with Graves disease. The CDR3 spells CAISASGDGQPQHF. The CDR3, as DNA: TGTGCCATCAGTGCCTCGGGGGATGGACAGCCCCAGCATTTT.